In its sample, the clone carrying this T cell receptor beta chain was seen a few times. Its specificity is not known. The sample belongs to a study of post-analysis software for immune sequencing data. At the level of the study: Both relapsing-remitting and secondary progressive multiple sclerosis featured among the disease courses, as did progressive-relapsing multiple sclerosis.

Unique molecular identifiers were built into the TCR beta cDNA libraries. The T cell input of about 0.85 to 10 million gave about 470,000 cDNA molecules. TCRdb re-called the PCR reads through MiXCR, storing one row per CDR3 protein. This table holds under 200,000 distinct CDR3 sequences, 35% to 40% found once. Findings and caveats of the study: Multiple sclerosis patients showed significantly lower normalized Chao1 diversity than controls did.

This CDR3 is built from 13 residues. Germline loops: CDR1 LGHDT, CDR2 YNNKEL (reference sequence). Trimming left V 2 bases short and J 7 bases short, with 9 bases between. This clonotype originated in a girl aged 10 to 17 with multiple sclerosis. V gene TRBV3-1 combines with J gene TRBJ2-1; unclear D gene. The material sequenced was blood, taken after autologous hematopoietic stem cell transplantation. The CDR3 nucleotides are TGTGCCAGCAGCCAAAATTCCGGGAATGAGCAGTTCTTC. It encodes CASSQNSGNEQFF.